The 13 T cell receptor beta chains reported below all come from one sample, sequenced in a study of blood T cell repertoires in COVID-19. Clones were sequenced by immunoSEQ multiplex PCR, and TCRdb holds only the in-frame ones, with some missing. The sample yields 6,000 to 7,000 clones, 70% to 90% seen once. Material: peripheral blood. The receptor set was obtained from a human donor with active COVID-19. The donor label of this sample is uncertain.

About this clone: The sample has other DNA sequences that encode this CDR3 too. In DNA, the CDR3 is TGTGCCAGTAGTATAGGAACAGGGACCTACGAGCAGTACTTC. It yields the protein CASSIGTGTYEQYF. The chain joins TRBV19 to TRBJ2-7; perhaps TRBD1 as D (6 bases). This CDR3 spans 14 amino acids. Trimming pared 1 base from V and 2 bases from J, leaving 9 bases between. CDR1 LNHDA and CDR2 SQIVND come from the germline V gene (reference sequence).

The chain combines TRBV6-1 with TRBJ2-1; TRBD2 matches 9 bases. The J segment lost 3 bases and the V segment lost 4 bases, leaving 7 bases of the junction unmatched. In germline, CDR1 is MNHNS, CDR2 SASEGT. The CDR3 extends over 16 amino acids. The CDR3 coding sequence is TGTGCCAGCAGTGTGAGCGGGGGGACATTCTACAATGAGCAGTTCTTC. Protein sequence: CASSVSGGTFYNEQFF.

The V call is TRBV9, the J call TRBJ2-3; 8 bases line up with TRBD1. The CDR3 is made up of 19 amino acids. V gave up 0 bases and J gave up 2 bases; unmatched junction bases: 14. In germline, CDR1 is SGDLS, CDR2 YYNGEE. The CDR3 DNA reads TGTGCCAGCAGCGTAGAGGTGGAGACAGGGGTGGGTCCCACAGATACGCAGTATTTT. It is translated as CASSVEVETGVGPTDTQYF.

V is TRBV13 and J is TRBJ1-5; D unclear. Trimming stripped 0 bases from V and 0 bases from J, with 6 bases between. Germline lookup yields CDR1 PRHDT and CDR2 FYEKMQ (reference sequence). This CDR3 has 15 amino acids. The CDR3 is CASSLGQASNQPQHF. The DNA for the CDR3 is TGTGCCAGCAGCTTAGGCCAGGCTAGCAATCAGCCCCAGCATTTT.

V is TRBV7-2 and J is TRBJ2-7; possible D gene TRBD1, 6 bases. V lost 5 bases, J lost 4 bases, and 9 bases lay in between. CDR1 SGHTA and CDR2 FQGNSA come from the germline V gene. The CDR3 runs to 12 residues. In DNA, the CDR3 is TGTGCCAGCAGCCAAGGACAGTACGAGCAGTACTTC. This encodes CASSQGQYEQYF. The variable domain in full, with the rest retrieved from reference TRBV7-2 and TRBJ2-7, is GAGVSQSPSNKVTEKGKDVELRCDPISGHTALYWYRQSLGQGLEFLIYFQGNSAPDKSGLPSDRFSAERTGGSVSTLTIQRTQQEDSAVYLCASSQGQYEQYFGPGTRLTVT.

The chain carries TRBV5-4 and TRBJ2-2; 10 nucleotides match TRBD1. The V and J ends lost 4 bases and 4 bases, in that order; junction bases with no gene match: 10. Germline V gene sequence: CDR1 SGHNT, CDR2 YYREEE (reference sequence). The CDR3 totals 17 residues. The CDR3: CASSQYTRDRGTGELFF. In DNA, the CDR3 is TGTGCCAGCAGCCAGTATACCCGGGACAGGGGCACCGGGGAGCTGTTTTTT.

This rearrangement joins TRBV20-1 to TRBJ2-5, with TRBD1 as a possible D gene (5 bases). Trimming cost V 3 bases and J 4 bases, with 12 bases left between them. Germline CDR1 is DFQATT and CDR2 is SNEGSKA (reference sequence). The CDR3 is 13 residues long. The CDR3 protein is CSASPTVGETQYF. Here the CDR3 DNA reads TGCAGTGCTAGTCCGACAGTGGGAGAGACCCAGTACTTC.

The J gene is TRBJ1-5, the V gene TRBV10-3; TRBD1 agrees at 8 bases. CDR1 is ENHRY, CDR2 SYGVKD, per germline. Trimming removed 0 bases from V and 0 bases from J; junction bases left unmatched: 1. This CDR3 is built from 16 residues. In DNA, the CDR3 is TGTGCCATCAGTGAGTCACAGGGGGATAGCAATCAGCCCCAGCATTTT. This sequence encodes CAISESQGDSNQPQHF.

The V and J genes are TRBV7-9 and TRBJ1-5, with 11 bases fitting TRBD1. V shed 5 bases and J 5 bases; nucleotides not matched to a gene: 5. Germline V gene data show CDR1 as SEHNR and CDR2 as FQNEAQ (reference sequence). The CDR3 has 15 amino acids. The CDR3 DNA is TGTGCCAGCAGCACGGGACAGGGGGAACATCAGCCCCAGCATTTT. Protein product: CASSTGQGEHQPQHF. Using reference TRBV7-9 and TRBJ1-5 for the parts outside the CDR3, the full variable domain is DTGVSQNPRHKITKRGQNVTFRCDPISEHNRLYWYRQTLGQGPEFLTYFQNEAQLEKSRLLSDRFSAERPKGSFSTLEIQRTEQGDSAMYLCASSTGQGEHQPQHFGDGTRLSIL.

This clone was detected once. This chain uses TRBV5-8 with TRBJ2-7; no clear D. The CDR3 sequence is 14 residues long. V lost 4 bases and J lost 3, with 14 bases in between. CDR1 and CDR2 (germline): SGHTS, YDEGEE. CDR3 sequence (DNA): TGTGCCAGCAGCCCCGGGTGGCAGAGCTACGAGCAGTACTTC. Translation: CASSPGWQSYEQYF.

The chain recombines TRBV28 with TRBJ2-5; D is perhaps TRBD1 (6 bases). Germline values: CDR1 MDHEN, CDR2 SYDVKM. CDR3 length equals 13 residues. Trimming pared 10 bases from V and 4 bases from J, leaving 16 bases between. The CDR3 reads CATLRGTTETQYF. The CDR3 DNA follows: TGTGCCACCCTAAGGGGGACAACAGAGACCCAGTACTTC. The complete variable domain, with remaining parts taken from reference TRBV28 and TRBJ2-5, reads DVKVTQSSRYLVKRTGEKVFLECVQDMDHENMFWYRQDPGLGLRLIYFSYDVKMKEKGDIPEGYSVSREKKERFSLILESASTNQTSMYLCATLRGTTETQYFGPGTRLLVL.

This clone was observed once. The chain recombines TRBV27 with TRBJ1-6, with 8 bases lining up with TRBD1. In germline, CDR1 is MNHEY, CDR2 SMNVEV (reference sequence). The trim removed 5 bases at V and 0 bases at J, leaving 12 bases unmatched. This CDR3 is 19 amino acids long. The CDR3 sequence is CASSPSGQGGISYNSPLHF. The CDR3 DNA reads as TGTGCCAGCAGTCCCTCCGGACAGGGTGGTATCTCCTATAATTCACCCCTCCACTTT.

This chain uses TRBV18 with TRBJ1-1; D is perhaps TRBD1 (5 bases). CDR1 is KGHSH, CDR2 LQKENI, per germline. The CDR3 is 11 amino acids. V was clipped by 9 bases and J by 5 bases, with 10 bases between them. This CDR3 reads CASLTGTEAFF. CDR3 in DNA: TGTGCCAGTCTCACAGGAACTGAAGCTTTCTTT.